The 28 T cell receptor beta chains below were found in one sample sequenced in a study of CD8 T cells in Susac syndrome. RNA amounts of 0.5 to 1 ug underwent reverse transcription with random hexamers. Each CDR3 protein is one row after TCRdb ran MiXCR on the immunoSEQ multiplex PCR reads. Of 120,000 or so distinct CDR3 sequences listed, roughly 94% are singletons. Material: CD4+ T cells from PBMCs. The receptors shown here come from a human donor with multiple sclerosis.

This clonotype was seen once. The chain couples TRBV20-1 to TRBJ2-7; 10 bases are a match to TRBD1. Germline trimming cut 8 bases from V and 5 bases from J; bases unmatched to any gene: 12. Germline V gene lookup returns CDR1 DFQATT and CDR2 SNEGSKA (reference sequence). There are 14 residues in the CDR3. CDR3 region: CSFKPGQGWHEQYF. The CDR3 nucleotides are TGCAGTTTTAAACCGGGACAGGGGTGGCACGAGCAGTACTTC.

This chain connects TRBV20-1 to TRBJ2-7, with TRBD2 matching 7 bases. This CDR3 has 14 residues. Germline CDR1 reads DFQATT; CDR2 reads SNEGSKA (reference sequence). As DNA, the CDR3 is TGCAGCGCATACAGCGGGACGGGGGCCTACGAGCAGTACTTC. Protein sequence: CSAYSGTGAYEQYF.

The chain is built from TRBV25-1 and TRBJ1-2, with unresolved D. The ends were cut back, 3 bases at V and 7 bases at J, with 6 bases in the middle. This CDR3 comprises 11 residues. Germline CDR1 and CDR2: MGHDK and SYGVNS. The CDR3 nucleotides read TGTGCCAGCAGTGAGGTTTCTGGCTACACCTTC. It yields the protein CASSEVSGYTF.

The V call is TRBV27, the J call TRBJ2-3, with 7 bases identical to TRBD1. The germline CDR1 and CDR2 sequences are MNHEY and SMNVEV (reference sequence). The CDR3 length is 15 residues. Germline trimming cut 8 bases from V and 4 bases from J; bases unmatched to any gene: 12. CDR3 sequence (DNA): TGTGCCAGCTTCAGAGATTCAGGGGGAGCAGATACGCAGTATTTT. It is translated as CASFRDSGGADTQYF.

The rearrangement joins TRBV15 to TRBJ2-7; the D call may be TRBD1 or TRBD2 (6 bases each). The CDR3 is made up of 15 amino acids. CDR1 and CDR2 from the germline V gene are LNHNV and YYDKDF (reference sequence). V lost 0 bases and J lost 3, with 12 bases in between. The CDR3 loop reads CATSREGGTSYEQYF. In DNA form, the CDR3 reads TGTGCCACCAGCAGAGAAGGGGGGACAAGCTACGAGCAGTACTTC.

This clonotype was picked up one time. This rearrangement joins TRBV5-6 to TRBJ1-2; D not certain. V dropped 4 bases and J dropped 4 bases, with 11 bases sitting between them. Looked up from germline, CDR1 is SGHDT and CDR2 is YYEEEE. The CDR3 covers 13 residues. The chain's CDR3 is CASSRPGLYGYTF. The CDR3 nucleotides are TGTGCCAGCAGCCGACCCGGCCTCTATGGCTACACCTTC. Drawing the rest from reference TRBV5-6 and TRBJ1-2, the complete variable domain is DAGVTQSPTHLIKTRGQQVTLRCSPKSGHDTVSWYQQALGQGPQFIFQYYEEEERQRGNFPDRFSGHQFPNYSSELNVNALLLGDSALYLCASSRPGLYGYTFGSGTRLTVV.

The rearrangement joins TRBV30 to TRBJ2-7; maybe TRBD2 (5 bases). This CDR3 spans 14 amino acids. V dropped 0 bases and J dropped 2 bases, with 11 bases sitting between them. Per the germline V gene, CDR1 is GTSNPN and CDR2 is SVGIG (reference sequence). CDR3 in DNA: TGTGCCTGGAGTGTACTAGGACCCCCCTACGAGCAGTACTTC. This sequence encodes CAWSVLGPPYEQYF.

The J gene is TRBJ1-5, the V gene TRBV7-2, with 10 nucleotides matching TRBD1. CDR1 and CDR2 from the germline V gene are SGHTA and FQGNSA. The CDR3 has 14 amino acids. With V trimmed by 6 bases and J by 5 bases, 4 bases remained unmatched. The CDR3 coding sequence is TGTGCCAGCAGTTGGGACAGGGGACATCAGCCCCAGCATTTT. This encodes CASSWDRGHQPQHF.

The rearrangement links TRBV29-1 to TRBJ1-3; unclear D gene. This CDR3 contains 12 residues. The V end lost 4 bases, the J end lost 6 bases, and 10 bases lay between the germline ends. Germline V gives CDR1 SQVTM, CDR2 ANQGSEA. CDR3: CSVVPRQNTIYF. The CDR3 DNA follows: TGCAGCGTTGTTCCCCGCCAAAACACCATATATTTT.

CDR3 in amino acids: CASSSRQGDSNQPQHF. The CDR3 DNA reads TGTGCCAGCAGCTCTCGACAGGGTGATAGCAATCAGCCCCAGCATTTT. This chain joins TRBV7-2 and TRBJ1-5, with 7 bases that match TRBD1. V dropped 4 bases and J dropped 0; count of bases not matched to a gene: 6. Germline V gene lookup returns CDR1 SGHTA and CDR2 FQGNSA. This CDR3 is 16 amino acids long.

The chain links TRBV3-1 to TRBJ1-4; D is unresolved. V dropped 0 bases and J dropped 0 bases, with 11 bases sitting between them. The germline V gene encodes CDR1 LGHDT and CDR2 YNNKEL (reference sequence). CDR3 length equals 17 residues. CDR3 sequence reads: CASSQELTVATNEKLFF. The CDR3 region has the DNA TGTGCCAGCAGCCAAGAATTAACGGTTGCAACTAATGAAAAACTGTTTTTT.

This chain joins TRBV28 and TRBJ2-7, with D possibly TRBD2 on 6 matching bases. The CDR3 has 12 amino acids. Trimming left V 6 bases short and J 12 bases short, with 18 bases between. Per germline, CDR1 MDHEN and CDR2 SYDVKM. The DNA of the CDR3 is TGTGCCAGCAGCTCCATTAGCGGAACGCGGTACTTC. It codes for CASSSISGTRYF. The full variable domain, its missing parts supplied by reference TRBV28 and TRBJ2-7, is DVKVTQSSRYLVKRTGEKVFLECVQDMDHENMFWYRQDPGLGLRLIYFSYDVKMKEKGDIPEGYSVSREKKERFSLILESASTNQTSMYLCASSSISGTRYFGPGTRLTVT.

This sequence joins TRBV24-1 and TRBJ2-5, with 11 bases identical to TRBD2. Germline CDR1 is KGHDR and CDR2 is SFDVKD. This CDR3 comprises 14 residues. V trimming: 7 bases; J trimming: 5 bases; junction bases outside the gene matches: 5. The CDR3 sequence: CATSAGLAAETQYF. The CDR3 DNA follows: TGTGCCACCAGCGCGGGACTAGCGGCGGAGACCCAGTACTTC.

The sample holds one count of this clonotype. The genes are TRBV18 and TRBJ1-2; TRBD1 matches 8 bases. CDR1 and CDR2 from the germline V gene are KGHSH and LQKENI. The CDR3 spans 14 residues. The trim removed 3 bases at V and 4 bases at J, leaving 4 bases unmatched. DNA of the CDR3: TGTGCCAGCTCACCGGACAGGGAGAGCTATGGCTACACCTTC. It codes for CASSPDRESYGYTF.

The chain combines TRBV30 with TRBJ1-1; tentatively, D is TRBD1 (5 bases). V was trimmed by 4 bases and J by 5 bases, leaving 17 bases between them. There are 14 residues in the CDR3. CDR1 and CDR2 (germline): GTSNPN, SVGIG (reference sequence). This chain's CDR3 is CAWTPGSQGTEAFF. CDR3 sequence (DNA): TGTGCCTGGACTCCCGGATCCCAGGGAACTGAAGCTTTCTTT. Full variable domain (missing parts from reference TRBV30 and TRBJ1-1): SQTIHQWPATLVQPVGSPLSLECTVEGTSNPNLYWYRQAAGRGLQLLFYSVGIGQISSEVPQNLSASRPQDRQFILSSKKLLLSDSGFYLCAWTPGSQGTEAFFGQGTRLTVV.

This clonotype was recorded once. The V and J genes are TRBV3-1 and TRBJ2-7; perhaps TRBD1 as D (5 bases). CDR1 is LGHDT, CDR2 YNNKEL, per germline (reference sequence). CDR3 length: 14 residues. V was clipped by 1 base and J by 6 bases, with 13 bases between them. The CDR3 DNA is TGTGCCAGCAGCCAAGGGCAGGGTAGAGGCGAGCAGTACTTC. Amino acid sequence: CASSQGQGRGEQYF.

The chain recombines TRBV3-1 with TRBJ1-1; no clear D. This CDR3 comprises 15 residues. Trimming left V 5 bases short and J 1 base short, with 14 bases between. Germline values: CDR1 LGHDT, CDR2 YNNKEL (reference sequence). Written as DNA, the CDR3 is TGTGCCAGCAGCTTTTCACCCTCGGGGAACACTGAAGCTTTCTTT. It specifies CASSFSPSGNTEAFF.

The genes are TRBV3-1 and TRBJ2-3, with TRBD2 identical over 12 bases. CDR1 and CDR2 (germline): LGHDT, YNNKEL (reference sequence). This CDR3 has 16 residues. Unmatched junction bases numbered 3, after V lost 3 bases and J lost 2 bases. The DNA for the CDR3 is TGTGCCAGCAGCCAGGGACTAGCGGGCCTCACAGATACGCAGTATTTT. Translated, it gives CASSQGLAGLTDTQYF.

In DNA, the CDR3 is TGTGCCAGCAGCCGGGACCAATTCCAGTACTTC. Protein product: CASSRDQFQYF. V gene TRBV6-5 combines with J gene TRBJ2-7, with D perhaps matching TRBD1 or TRBD2 (5 bases each). Germline V gene sequence: CDR1 MNHEY, CDR2 SVGAGI. V was pared by 6 bases and J by 10 bases, with 13 bases between. There are 11 residues in the CDR3.

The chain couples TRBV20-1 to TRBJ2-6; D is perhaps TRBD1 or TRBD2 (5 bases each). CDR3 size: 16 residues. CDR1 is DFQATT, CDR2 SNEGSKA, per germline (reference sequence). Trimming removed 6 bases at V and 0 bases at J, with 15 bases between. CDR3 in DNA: TGCAGTGCCCCGAACGGGGCAAGCTCTGGGGCCAACGTCCTGACTTTC. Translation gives CSAPNGASSGANVLTF.

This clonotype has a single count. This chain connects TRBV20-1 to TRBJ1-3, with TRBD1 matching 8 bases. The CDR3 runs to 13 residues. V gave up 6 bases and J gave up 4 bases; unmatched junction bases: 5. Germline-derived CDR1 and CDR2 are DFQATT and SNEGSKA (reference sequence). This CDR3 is CSALTGVGNTIYF. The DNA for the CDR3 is TGCAGTGCGCTGACAGGGGTAGGAAACACCATATATTTT.

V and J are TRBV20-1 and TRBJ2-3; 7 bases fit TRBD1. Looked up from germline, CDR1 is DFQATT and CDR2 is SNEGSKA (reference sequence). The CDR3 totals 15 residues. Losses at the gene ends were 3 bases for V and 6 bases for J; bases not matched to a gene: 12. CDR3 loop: CSARIIGGASDTQYF. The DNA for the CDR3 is TGCAGTGCTAGGATAATAGGGGGCGCATCGGATACGCAGTATTTT.

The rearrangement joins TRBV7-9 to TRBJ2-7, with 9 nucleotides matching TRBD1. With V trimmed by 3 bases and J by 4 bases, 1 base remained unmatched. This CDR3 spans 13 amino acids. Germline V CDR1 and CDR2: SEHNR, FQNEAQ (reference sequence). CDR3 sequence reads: CASSLTGGYEQYF. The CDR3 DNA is TGTGCCAGCAGCTTGACAGGGGGGTACGAGCAGTACTTC.

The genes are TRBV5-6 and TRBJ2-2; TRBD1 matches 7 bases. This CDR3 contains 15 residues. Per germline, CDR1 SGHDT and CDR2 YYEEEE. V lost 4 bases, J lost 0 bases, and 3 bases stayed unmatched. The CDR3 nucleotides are TGTGCCAGCAGCAGGGACAGATCGAACACCGGGGAGCTGTTTTTT. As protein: CASSRDRSNTGELFF.

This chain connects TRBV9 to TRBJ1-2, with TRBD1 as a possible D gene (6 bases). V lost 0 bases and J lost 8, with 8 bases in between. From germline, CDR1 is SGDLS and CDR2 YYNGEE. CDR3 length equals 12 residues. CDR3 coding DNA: TGTGCCAGCAGCGTAGGACAGGAGGGCTACACCTTC. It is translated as CASSVGQEGYTF. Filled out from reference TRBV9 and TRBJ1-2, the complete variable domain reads DSGVTQTPKHLITATGQRVTLRCSPRSGDLSVYWYQQSLDQGLQFLIQYYNGEERAKGNILERFSAQQFPDLHSELNLSSLELGDSALYFCASSVGQEGYTFGSGTRLTVV.

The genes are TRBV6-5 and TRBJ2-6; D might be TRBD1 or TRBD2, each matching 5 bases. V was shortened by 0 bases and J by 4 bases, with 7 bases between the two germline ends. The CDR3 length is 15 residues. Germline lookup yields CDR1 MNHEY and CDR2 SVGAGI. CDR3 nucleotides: TGTGCCAGCAGTTACTCCGGGGCCGGGGCCAACGTCCTGACTTTC. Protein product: CASSYSGAGANVLTF.

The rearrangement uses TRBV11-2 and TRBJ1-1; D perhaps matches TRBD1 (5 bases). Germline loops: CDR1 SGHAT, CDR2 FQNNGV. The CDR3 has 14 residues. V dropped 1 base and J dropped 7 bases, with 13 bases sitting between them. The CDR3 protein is CASSLGPRVGEAFF. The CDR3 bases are TGTGCCAGCAGCTTAGGGCCCAGGGTGGGTGAAGCTTTCTTT.

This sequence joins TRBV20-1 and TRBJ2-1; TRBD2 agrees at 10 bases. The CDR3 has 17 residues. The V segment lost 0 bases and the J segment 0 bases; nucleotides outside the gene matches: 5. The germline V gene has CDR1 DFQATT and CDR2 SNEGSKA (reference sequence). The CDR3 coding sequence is TGCAGTGCTAGAGAGGGACTAGCGTTTAGCTCCTACAATGAGCAGTTCTTC. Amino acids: CSAREGLAFSSYNEQFF.